This is a list of T cell receptor beta chains from one sample in a study of beta chain features in type 1 diabetes. Produced via immunoSEQ multiplex PCR; TCRdb's table is partial and in-frame only. Here the sample spans around 710,000 clones, roughly 12% being singletons. Sequences were obtained from naive CD4+ T cells from blood. These receptors were collected from a man younger than 40 with type 1 diabetes. The CDR3 runs from the conserved cysteine through the conserved F or W. A D gene is named only where the DNA matches it firmly. Not all rows give a size; the values are once, few, many and, for expanded clones, a class.

TRBV18	-	TRBJ1-4	-	TGTGCCAGCTCACCACGTAACAGTCAGAATGAAAAACTGTTTTTT	CASSPRNSQNEKLFF
TRBV7-2	TRBD1	TRBJ2-3	few	TGTGCCAGCAGCTCCCAGGGGGCCACAGATACGCAGTATTTT	CASSSQGATDTQYF
TRBV6-1	TRBD2	TRBJ2-5	-	TGTGCCAGCAGCCTTGGGACTAGCATAGAGACCCAGTACTTC	CASSLGTSIETQYF
TRBV4-3	-	TRBJ1-4	-	TGCGCCAGCAGCCGCTCGGCGGGGCCAACTAATGAAAAACTGTTTTTT	CASSRSAGPTNEKLFF
TRBV4-3	-	TRBJ2-7	-	TGCGCCAGCAGCCAAGACTTTGAGAAGACCTACGAGCAGTACTTC	CASSQDFEKTYEQYF
TRBV28	TRBD2	TRBJ2-3	few	TGTGCCAGCAGTTTATCCGGGACTAGCGGGGGCGCACAGAGTACGCAGTATTTT	CASSLSGTSGGAQSTQYF
TRBV19	-	TRBJ1-4	-	TGTGCCAGTAGCGGGGGAAGACCTAATGAAAAACTGTTTTTT	CASSGGRPNEKLFF
TRBV29-1	-	TRBJ2-5	-	TGCAGCGTCCCTGCCGGGCCTGGGGCACAAGAGACCCAGTACTTC	CSVPAGPGAQETQYF
TRBV10-3	-	TRBJ2-3	-	TGTGCCATCAGTGAGTCGAAAGATATCGTGTGGTACACAGATACGCAGTATTTT	CAISESKDIVWYTDTQYF
TRBV5-7	-	TRBJ1-6	few	TGTGCCAGCAGCTGGGACCGGGCCGAATATAATTCACCCCTCCACTTT	CASSWDRAEYNSPLHF
TRBV2	-	TRBJ1-3	-	TGTGCCAGCAGTGAGGGATCTGGAAACACCATATATTTT	CASSEGSGNTIYF
TRBV4-2	-	TRBJ1-2	-	TGTGCCAGCAGCCAAGATGCCGGACAGACCATCTATGGCTACACCTTC	CASSQDAGQTIYGYTF
TRBV5-1	-	TRBJ2-6	-	TGCGCCAGCAGCTTGGGTATACACTCTGGGGCCAACGTCCTGACTTTC	CASSLGIHSGANVLTF
TRBV6-5	TRBD1	TRBJ1-1	few	TGTGCCAGCAGTGCAGGGGGCATGACTGAAGCTTTCTTT	CASSAGGMTEAFF
TRBV30	-	TRBJ2-3	-	TGTGCCTCCTCCCTACAGGAGATTGCGCAGTATTTT	CASSLQEIAQYF
TRBV10-3	-	TRBJ1-4	few	TGTGCCATCAGTGACGGGGGAGCTAATGAAAAACTGTTTTTT	CAISDGGANEKLFF
TRBV13	TRBD1	TRBJ1-1	-	TGTGCCAGCAGCTTCGGACAGGGGAACACTGAAGCTTTCTTT	CASSFGQGNTEAFF
TRBV28	-	TRBJ1-2	few	TGTGCCAGCAGTTCCGGGACAATGTTGGTCTATGGCTACACCTTC	CASSSGTMLVYGYTF
TRBV18	-	TRBJ2-7	-	TGTGCCAGCTCACCCCCTACATACACCTACGAGCAGTACTTC	CASSPPTYTYEQYF
TRBV7-2	-	TRBJ1-6	-	TGTGCCAGCAGCTTAGGAGTCGGGGAGGGCCCCACCCTCCACTTT	CASSLGVGEGPTLHF
TRBV5-6	-	TRBJ2-1	few	TGTGCCAGCAGCCGTTGGGGGGAGCAGTTCTTC	CASSRWGEQFF
TRBV19	TRBD1	TRBJ2-1	few	TGTGCCAGTATGAGGGACAGGGGGCTTCACGATGAGCAGTTCTTC	CASMRDRGLHDEQFF
TRBV19	TRBD1	TRBJ2-5	-	TGTGCCAGTAGTGTGGGACAGCCCGGAGGAGAGACCCAGTACTTC	CASSVGQPGGETQYF
TRBV25-1	-	TRBJ1-6	few	TGTGCCAGCAGTGAAAGGAGCTCCTATAATTCACCCCTCCACTTT	CASSERSSYNSPLHF
TRBV14	-	TRBJ1-2	-	TGTGCCAGCAGCACACGGGGAGAACTCTATGGCTACACCTTC	CASSTRGELYGYTF
TRBV18	-	TRBJ2-1	few	TGTGCCAGCTCACCACAGGGGGATTATGAGCAGTTCTTC	CASSPQGDYEQFF
TRBV11-2	-	TRBJ1-1	few	TGTGCCAGCAGCCTAGCCGGGACCGCACACTTT	CASSLAGTAHF
TRBV7-9	TRBD2	TRBJ2-1	few	TGTGCCAGCAGCTTAGACTGGTCGGGAGGTGAGCAGTTCTTC	CASSLDWSGGEQFF
TRBV30	-	TRBJ2-3	-	TGTGCCTGGGGGCGTTTAGGCGGTACGCAGTATTTT	CAWGRLGGTQYF
TRBV14	-	TRBJ1-6	-	TGTGCCAGCAGCGACGGACAAGCCTATAATTCACCCCTCCACTTT	CASSDGQAYNSPLHF
TRBV9	TRBD1	TRBJ2-1	-	TGTGCCAGCAGCGTAGGGGACAGGGGAAATGAGCAGTTCTTC	CASSVGDRGNEQFF
TRBV29-1	-	TRBJ1-1	few	TGCAGCGTTGAAACAGGGATTAACACTGAAGCTTTCTTT	CSVETGINTEAFF
TRBV7-2	-	TRBJ2-6	few	TGTGCCAGCAGCTTCGGCCAGTCTGGGGCCAACGTCCTGACTTTC	CASSFGQSGANVLTF
TRBV4-2	-	TRBJ1-5	few	TGTGCCAGCAGCCAAGAAGGACTCGCACTGGGCGGGCGTCAGCCCCAGCATTTT	CASSQEGLALGGRQPQHF
TRBV6-5	-	TRBJ1-2	-	TGTGCCGTGAGAGGGAATTGGGACTATGGCTACACCTTC	CAVRGNWDYGYTF
TRBV4-2	-	TRBJ1-1	few	TGTGCCAGCAGCCAAGAAGGGGTGTACACTGAAGCTTTCTTT	CASSQEGVYTEAFF
TRBV19	-	TRBJ2-1	few	TGTGCCAGTAGTTTCCTCAATGAGCAGTTCTTC	CASSFLNEQFF
TRBV7-8	TRBD2	TRBJ2-1	-	TGTGCCAGCAGCTTACCCGGGGTAAGCGGGGGGCCATCAAACAATGAGCAGTTCTTC	CASSLPGVSGGPSNNEQFF
TRBV5-1	TRBD1	TRBJ1-6	few	TGCGCCAGCAGCGACCCCGGGACAGGGGGGAATTCACCCCTCCACTTT	CASSDPGTGGNSPLHF
TRBV11-3	-	TRBJ2-1	-	TGTGCCAGCAGCAATGGGACTTCCTCCTACAATGAGCAGTTCTTC	CASSNGTSSYNEQFF
TRBV30	-	TRBJ1-5	-	TGTGCCTGGAGTGTACGAGGGGATCAGCCCCAGCATTTT	CAWSVRGDQPQHF
TRBV10-3	-	TRBJ1-2	few	TGTGCCACCGTCGGGGGGACGGATGGCTACACCTTC	CATVGGTDGYTF
TRBV7-3	-	TRBJ2-7	few	TGTGCCAGCAGCTTCAGCGCGGGGACAGTCATTACACCTTACGAGCAGTACTTC	CASSFSAGTVITPYEQYF
TRBV2	-	TRBJ1-5	few	TGTGCCAGCAGTGCCGGGATCTATCAGCCCCAGCATTTT	CASSAGIYQPQHF
TRBV29-1	-	TRBJ2-2	-	TGCAGCGTCGCAAACAGGCTTGCGAACACCGGGGAGCTGTTTTTT	CSVANRLANTGELFF
TRBV5-1	TRBD1	TRBJ1-5	-	TGCGCCAGCAGCTTGGGGGACAGAGGCAATCAGCCCCAGCATTTT	CASSLGDRGNQPQHF
TRBV9	-	TRBJ2-3	-	TGTGCCAGCAGCGTAGGGGTCCGGGGATCGGATACGCAGTATTTT	CASSVGVRGSDTQYF
TRBV7-9	-	TRBJ2-7	-	TGTGCCAGCAGCTTTGGGACCGGCTCCTACGAGCAGTACTTC	CASSFGTGSYEQYF